This entry lists 28 T cell receptor beta chains sequenced from one sample in a study of OX40 agonist ivuxolimab in advanced cancers. Profiling relied on immunoSEQ multiplex PCR, and the TCRdb table lists in-frame clones only, not all of them. Of about 34,000 clones in the sample, over 90% were seen once. Source: CD4+ or CD8+ T cells sorted from blood, taken in a trial of the OX40 agonist ivuxolimab. These receptors were taken from an adult with an advanced solid tumor such as melanoma, head and neck, liver or kidney cancer.

The CDR3 DNA sequence: TGCGCCAGCAGTGAGTGGACTAGCGGGGGCCTATACGAGCAGTACTTC. This codes for CASSEWTSGGLYEQYF. The chain joins TRBV10-1 to TRBJ2-7; 13 bases fit TRBD2. Trimming cost V 1 base and J 4 bases; bases outside gene matches: 4. There are 16 residues in the CDR3. CDR1 and CDR2 from the germline V gene are WNHNN and SYGVQD (reference sequence).

The chain carries TRBV10-3 and TRBJ1-2; no firm D call. V lost 6 bases to trimming and J lost 1 base, with 9 bases between them. The germline CDR1 and CDR2 sequences are ENHRY and SYGVKD. The CDR3 is 13 residues long. The CDR3 coding sequence is TGTGCCATCAGCCCCGGGATTAACTATGGCTACACCTTC. Amino acids: CAISPGINYGYTF.

V is TRBV5-6 and J is TRBJ2-7; D is ambiguous. Trimming cost V 3 bases and J 3 bases, with 7 bases left between them. This CDR3 region has 12 residues. Germline assignment: CDR1 SGHDT and CDR2 YYEEEE. The DNA of the CDR3 is TGTGCCAGCAGCTCGCACTACTACGAGCAGTACTTC. As protein: CASSSHYYEQYF.

The chain combines TRBV7-9 with TRBJ2-4; tentative D call: TRBD2 (6 bases). V lost 5 bases and J 8 bases, leaving 13 bases between the germline ends. The CDR3 spans 13 residues. Germline V gene data show CDR1 as SEHNR and CDR2 as FQNEAQ (reference sequence). The chain's CDR3 is CASSPPGTDIQYF. CDR3 nucleotides: TGTGCCAGCAGCCCCCCGGGGACTGACATTCAGTACTTC.

This clone was counted once. The J gene is TRBJ2-5, the V gene TRBV18, with D possibly being TRBD2 (5 bases). This CDR3 is 14 amino acids long. The germline V and J ends were trimmed by 2 bases and 4 bases, with 11 bases remaining between them. Germline values: CDR1 KGHSH, CDR2 LQKENI. CDR3 sequence reads: CASSPGSGGETQYF. The CDR3 DNA reads as TGTGCCAGCTCACCAGGGAGCGGCGGAGAGACCCAGTACTTC.

The chain has TRBV9 and TRBJ2-5; 11 nucleotides agree with TRBD2. Germline-derived CDR1 and CDR2 are SGDLS and YYNGEE. This CDR3 region has 16 residues. J gave up 1 base and V 0 bases, and 2 bases lay outside the gene matches. This chain's CDR3 is CASSVASGGFQETQYF. DNA for the CDR3: TGTGCCAGCAGCGTAGCTAGCGGGGGGTTCCAAGAGACCCAGTACTTC.

V and J are TRBV2 and TRBJ2-1; D not resolved. The length of the CDR3 is 14 residues. Trimming left V 7 bases short and J 0 bases short, with 10 bases between. Germline V lookup: CDR1 SNHLY, CDR2 FYNNEI. The CDR3 DNA reads as TGTGCCAGCACTGGCAGGCACTCCTACAATGAGCAGTTCTTC. It is translated as CASTGRHSYNEQFF.

This chain joins TRBV28 and TRBJ2-7; D not certain. Trimming cost V 3 bases and J 7 bases, with 10 bases left between them. The CDR3 has 12 amino acids. From germline, CDR1 is MDHEN and CDR2 SYDVKM. CDR3 protein: CASSFFPGEQYF. The CDR3 nucleotides are TGTGCCAGCAGTTTTTTCCCTGGAGAGCAGTACTTC.

The V call is TRBV29-1, the J call TRBJ2-7; D is possibly TRBD1 (6 bases). CDR3 size: 13 residues. The germline V gene has CDR1 SQVTM and CDR2 ANQGSEA. With 3 bases removed from V and 2 bases from J, the gap between germline ends came to 11 bases. CDR3 residues: CSVEWQGTYEQYF. The DNA of the CDR3 is TGCAGCGTTGAGTGGCAGGGGACCTACGAGCAGTACTTC.

The J gene is TRBJ1-2, the V gene TRBV28; tentative D call: TRBD1 (6 bases). Trimming took off 5 bases at V and 8 bases at J, with 18 bases between the two ends. The CDR3 totals 14 residues. In germline, CDR1 is MDHEN, CDR2 SYDVKM. CDR3 DNA: TGTGCCAGCAGTCCCTACTCCGGGACAACAGGCTACACCTTC. This codes for CASSPYSGTTGYTF.

The chain links TRBV2 to TRBJ2-3; D call uncertain. Germline CDR1 SNHLY, CDR2 FYNNEI. V dropped 7 bases and J dropped 3 bases, with 11 bases sitting between them. This CDR3 has 13 amino acids. The DNA of the CDR3 is TGTGCCAGCATTGTGTTGGGTACAGATACGCAGTATTTT. Its translation is CASIVLGTDTQYF.

V usage is TRBV7-3 and J usage is TRBJ2-2; 10 bases agree with TRBD2. Trimming took 5 bases from V and 1 from J; bases not matched to a gene: 4. The CDR3 loop spans 16 amino acids. Germline values: CDR1 SGHTA, CDR2 FQGTGA. The CDR3 here is CASSTTSGLNTGELFF. In DNA form, the CDR3 reads TGTGCCAGCAGCACGACTAGCGGGCTGAACACCGGGGAGCTGTTTTTT. Full variable domain (missing parts from reference TRBV7-3 and TRBJ2-2): GAGVSQTPSNKVTEKGKYVELRCDPISGHTALYWYRQSLGQGPEFLIYFQGTGAADDSGLPNDRFFAVRPEGSVSTLKIQRTERGDSAVYLCASSTTSGLNTGELFFGEGSRLTVL.

J is TRBJ1-1 and V is TRBV13, with D possibly matching TRBD1 (5 bases). V was clipped by 3 bases and J by 5 bases, with 7 bases between them. Germline V gene lookup returns CDR1 PRHDT and CDR2 FYEKMQ (reference sequence). The CDR3 has 12 amino acids. Written as DNA, the CDR3 is TGTGCCAGCAGCTTTAGGGGAACTGAAGCTTTCTTT. It encodes CASSFRGTEAFF.

The rearrangement links TRBV9 to TRBJ2-5; 15 bases fit TRBD2. V lost 2 bases, J lost 5 bases, and 1 base stayed unmatched. CDR3 length: 15 amino acids. Looked up from germline, CDR1 is SGDLS and CDR2 is YYNGEE. CDR3 in DNA: TGTGCCAGCAGCGTCGGACTAGCGGGAGGGGAGACCCAGTACTTC. It translates to CASSVGLAGGETQYF.

CDR3 in DNA: TGTGCCAGCAGTCTTAGCGGGGGGGCGTTGAATGAGCAGTTCTTC. Amino acid sequence: CASSLSGGALNEQFF. The gene calls are TRBV11-2 and TRBJ2-1; 11 nucleotides line up with TRBD2. The CDR3 has 15 residues. Germline V CDR1 and CDR2: SGHAT, FQNNGV. Trimming took 6 bases from V and 7 from J; bases not matched to a gene: 8.

This clone has just one count. The V call is TRBV7-2, the J call TRBJ2-6; D unclear. Between the trimmed V and J ends, which lost 2 bases and 0 bases, there was a span of 5 bases. Germline loops: CDR1 SGHTA, CDR2 FQGNSA. This CDR3 region has 15 residues. CDR3 nucleotide sequence: TGTGCCAGCAGCTTATGGCACTCTGGGGCCAACGTCCTGACTTTC. It codes for CASSLWHSGANVLTF.

CDR3 in DNA: TGTGCCAGCAGCTTAAGGGGACAGGCGATCCAAGAGACCCAGTACTTC. Protein product: CASSLRGQAIQETQYF. The chain recombines TRBV11-2 with TRBJ2-5; 8 bases map to TRBD1. From germline, CDR1 is SGHAT and CDR2 FQNNGV. J lost 1 base, V lost 2 bases, and 6 bases had no gene match. The length of the CDR3 is 16 residues. The entire variable domain, with the rest obtained from reference TRBV11-2 and TRBJ2-5, is as follows: EAGVAQSPRYKIIEKRQSVAFWCNPISGHATLYWYQQILGQGPKLLIQFQNNGVVDDSQLPKDRFSAERLKGVDSTLKIQPAKLEDSAVYLCASSLRGQAIQETQYFGPGTRLLVL.

The V and J genes are TRBV6-1 and TRBJ2-5; D may be TRBD2 (6 bases). The closer fit of TRBJ2-7 to the DNA end suggests the J call may be wrong. This CDR3 spans 14 amino acids. The germline V gene has CDR1 MNHNS and CDR2 SASEGT. The CDR3 loop reads CASMRDSGDYEQYF. In DNA form, the CDR3 reads TGTGCCAGCATGCGGGACTCAGGAGACTACGAGCAGTACTTC.

The rearrangement uses TRBV6-5 and TRBJ2-5; TRBD1 agrees at 7 bases. Germline-derived CDR1 and CDR2 are MNHEY and SVGAGI. V trimming: 0 bases; J trimming: 2 bases; junction bases outside the gene matches: 0. This CDR3 contains 14 residues. DNA of the CDR3: TGTGCCAGCAGTTACTCGGGACAGCAAGAGACCCAGTACTTC. Protein: CASSYSGQQETQYF.

This clone was seen a single time. The rearrangement uses TRBV4-3 and TRBJ1-5; 9 bases align to TRBD1. CDR3 length equals 13 residues. Germline V gene lookup returns CDR1 LGHNA and CDR2 YSLEER. Trimming at V came to 4 bases and at J to 5 bases, leaving 0 bases not matched to a gene. CDR3 protein: CASSRDRDQPQHF. The CDR3 DNA follows: TGCGCCAGCAGCCGGGACAGGGATCAGCCCCAGCATTTT.

V is TRBV7-2 and J is TRBJ1-2; D is ambiguous. Germline V gene sequence: CDR1 SGHTA, CDR2 FQGNSA. The CDR3 extends over 14 amino acids. The V gene lost 3 bases and the J gene lost 4 bases, with 12 bases spanning the gap. The DNA of the CDR3 is TGTGCCAGCAGCTTCTCACCGGATACCTATGGCTACACCTTC. It codes for CASSFSPDTYGYTF.

Here the CDR3 reads CASSSEGSYNEQFF. The CDR3 nucleotides are TGTGCCAGCAGTTCAGAGGGTTCCTACAATGAGCAGTTCTTC. The rearrangement joins TRBV6-6 to TRBJ2-1, with D possibly matching TRBD2 (5 bases). Germline lookup yields CDR1 MNHNY and CDR2 SVGAGI (reference sequence). V lost 4 bases and J 1 base, leaving 8 bases between the germline ends. This CDR3 has 14 amino acids.

The chain recombines TRBV6-1 with TRBJ1-2; TRBD1 aligns across 7 bases. The CDR3 totals 14 residues. Germline lookup yields CDR1 MNHNS and CDR2 SASEGT. With 5 bases clipped from V and 3 bases from J, the junction kept 6 bases outside the gene matches. DNA of the CDR3: TGTGCCAGCAGTTCCACAGGGGTTGACTATGGCTACACCTTC. Translation gives CASSSTGVDYGYTF.

V gene TRBV5-1 combines with J gene TRBJ2-3; 9 bases match TRBD2. Germline V gene lookup returns CDR1 SGHRS and CDR2 YFSETQ. CDR3 length equals 15 residues. The trim removed 0 bases at V and 5 bases at J, leaving 4 bases unmatched. The CDR3 region is CASSLEGSGRDTQYF. The CDR3 DNA follows: TGCGCCAGCAGCTTGGAGGGTAGCGGGAGAGATACGCAGTATTTT.

The chain employs TRBV27 and TRBJ1-1; 7 bases fit TRBD1. The CDR3 extends over 15 amino acids. Per germline, CDR1 MNHEY and CDR2 SMNVEV (reference sequence). V shed 6 bases, J shed 3 bases, and the junction held 10 bases outside the gene matches. The CDR3: CASRLSPGGYTEAFF. For the CDR3, the DNA is TGTGCCAGCAGACTATCCCCAGGGGGATACACTGAAGCTTTCTTT.

This chain uses TRBV6-5 with TRBJ1-2; the match to TRBD1 covers 7 bases. The CDR3 length is 15 residues. V was pared by 5 bases and J by 4 bases, with 10 bases of the junction left unmatched. Germline-derived CDR1 and CDR2 are MNHEY and SVGAGI. CDR3: CASSQYRGRGYGYTF. The CDR3 DNA follows: TGTGCCAGCAGTCAGTACAGGGGACGCGGCTATGGCTACACCTTC.

Regarding this clone: Relative to the germline gene, one junction end is altered; a read error may explain this. The rearrangement joins TRBV19 to TRBJ1-5, with D possibly matching TRBD1 (5 bases). The CDR3 extends over 16 amino acids. CDR1 is LNHDA, CDR2 SQIVND, per germline (reference sequence). CDR3 region: CASSSLIQDPNRPQHF. CDR3 coding DNA: TGTGCCAGTAGTTCCCTTATACAGGACCCAAATCGGCCCCAGCATTTT.

The J gene is TRBJ2-7, the V gene TRBV29-1, with D perhaps matching TRBD1 (7 bases). V was trimmed by 4 bases and J by 2 bases, leaving 15 bases between them. CDR1 and CDR2 (germline): SQVTM, ANQGSEA. The CDR3 spans 14 residues. The CDR3 here is CSVARQGEAYEQYF. The CDR3 DNA follows: TGCAGCGTTGCTCGGCAGGGGGAGGCCTACGAGCAGTACTTC.